The T cell receptor (beta chain) described here comes from a study of T-cell reconstitution after alpha-beta-depleted transplantation in children. Unique molecular identifiers tagged the TCRbeta library. In TCRdb, the PCR reads were re-called with MiXCR into one record per CDR3 protein. The sample lists 250,000 to 300,000 distinct CDR3 sequences, approximately 9.8% occurring once. The CDR3 contains 15 residues. The V gene's germline CDR1 is MNHEY and CDR2 SMNVEV (reference sequence). J gave up 3 bases and V 7 bases, and 5 bases lay outside the gene matches. In this sample, this clonotype turned up many times.

V is TRBV27 and J is TRBJ2-1; TRBD2 matches 11 bases. The source is a human donor who donated a stem cell graft to a child with SCID. The source material was PBMCs from the stem cell graft donor, sampled from the stem cell graft. In DNA, the CDR3 is TGTGCCAGCAAGTTAGCGGGGGGGTTCTACAATGAGCAGTTCTTC. The encoded protein is CASKLAGGFYNEQFF.